These 18 T cell receptor beta chains originate from one sample sequenced in a study of blood T cell repertoires in COVID-19. This table comes from immunoSEQ multiplex PCR, and its TCRdb copy is limited to in-frame clones, with some not included. The sample holds roughly 70,000 clones, approximately 88% seen once. The material sequenced was peripheral blood. The receptors were sampled from a woman at least 80 years old with acute or convalescent COVID-19.

V gene TRBV28 combines with J gene TRBJ2-5; 9 bases are a match to TRBD2. The CDR3 length is 14 residues. The J segment lost 5 bases and the V segment lost 4 bases, leaving 5 bases of the junction unmatched. The germline V gene has CDR1 MDHEN and CDR2 SYDVKM. The CDR3, as DNA: TGTGCCAGCAGTTCGGGACTAGCTTTGGAGACCCAGTACTTC. Amino acid sequence: CASSSGLALETQYF.

This clone came up a few times. CDR3 in DNA: TGCGCCAGCAGCTGGAACAGGGACTACGAGCAGTACTTC. It encodes CASSWNRDYEQYF. The chain links TRBV4-3 to TRBJ2-7; TRBD1 is a possible D gene (6 bases). Trimming stripped 5 bases from V and 3 bases from J, with 11 bases between. The CDR3 has 13 amino acids. Germline V gene data show CDR1 as LGHNA and CDR2 as YSLEER.

This chain joins TRBV4-1 and TRBJ1-5; possibly TRBD1 for D (6 bases). From germline, CDR1 is MGHRA and CDR2 YSYEKL. Trimming removed 5 bases at V and 2 bases at J, with 13 bases between. The CDR3 sequence is 15 residues long. The CDR3 region is CASSYRETGNQPQHF. The CDR3 DNA reads as TGCGCCAGCAGCTACAGGGAGACGGGCAATCAGCCCCAGCATTTT.

The chain carries TRBV7-2 and TRBJ1-1; D call uncertain. V lost 0 bases and J 11 bases, leaving 13 bases between the germline ends. The CDR3 runs 13 residues. The germline V gene encodes CDR1 SGHTA and CDR2 FQGNSA. CDR3 sequence (DNA): TGTGCCAGCAGCTTAGCTTACGGTGGAGGGGCTTTCTTT. It is translated as CASSLAYGGGAFF.

This chain connects TRBV6-5 to TRBJ1-5; 9 bases are shared with TRBD1. The CDR3 extends over 14 amino acids. The V and J ends lost 5 bases and 7 bases, in that order; junction bases with no gene match: 6. CDR1 and CDR2 from the germline V gene are MNHEY and SVGAGI. The CDR3 sequence is CASSRTGGWQPQHF. CDR3 sequence (DNA): TGTGCCAGCAGTCGAACAGGGGGCTGGCAGCCCCAGCATTTT.

Here the CDR3 DNA reads TGTGCCAGCAGGACCGGACTAGCGGGGGGGTCGTCCTACAATGAGCAGTTCTTC. Amino acids: CASRTGLAGGSSYNEQFF. The rearrangement joins TRBV7-8 to TRBJ2-1; 15 bases match TRBD2. J lost 1 base, V lost 6 bases, and 7 bases had no gene match. The CDR3 contains 18 residues. Germline CDR1 SGHVS, CDR2 FQNEAQ.

J is TRBJ2-3 and V is TRBV25-1; tentative D call: TRBD2 (6 bases). Trimming took off 1 base at V and 1 base at J, with 9 bases between the two ends. Germline lookup yields CDR1 MGHDK and CDR2 SYGVNS. The CDR3 spans 15 residues. As DNA, the CDR3 is TGTGCCAGCAGTGAATTGGGAGGTCGCACAGATACGCAGTATTTT. Translated, it gives CASSELGGRTDTQYF.

The chain has TRBV18 and TRBJ2-1, with D perhaps matching TRBD1 (5 bases). This CDR3 contains 12 residues. V was shortened by 6 bases and J by 7 bases, with 10 bases between the two germline ends. In germline, CDR1 is KGHSH, CDR2 LQKENI. CDR3 nucleotide sequence: TGTGCCAGCTCCCCGACAGAAAATGAGCAGTTCTTC. Amino acid sequence: CASSPTENEQFF.

The chain employs TRBV5-1 and TRBJ2-7; TRBD1 matches 8 bases. The CDR3 has 12 amino acids. V shed 4 bases and J 6 bases; nucleotides not matched to a gene: 3. CDR1 and CDR2 (germline): SGHRS, YFSETQ. The CDR3 DNA follows: TGCGCCAGCAGCATGGACAGGGTCGAGCAGTACTTC. Protein: CASSMDRVEQYF.

The chain has TRBV28 and TRBJ1-5; D is ambiguous. V lost 5 bases and J 6 bases, leaving 8 bases between the germline ends. CDR1 and CDR2 (germline): MDHEN, SYDVKM. The CDR3 covers 12 residues. The CDR3 bases are TGTGCCAGCAGTCTGCCCAGTCAGCCCCAGCATTTT. Translation: CASSLPSQPQHF. The full variable domain, rest sourced from reference TRBV28 and TRBJ1-5, is DVKVTQSSRYLVKRTGEKVFLECVQDMDHENMFWYRQDPGLGLRLIYFSYDVKMKEKGDIPEGYSVSREKKERFSLILESASTNQTSMYLCASSLPSQPQHFGDGTRLSIL.

This clone was found a few times. The chain carries TRBV13 and TRBJ2-1; possible D gene TRBD2, 6 bases. CDR3 length equals 15 residues. V lost 3 bases and J lost 2, with 11 bases in between. Germline V gene sequence: CDR1 PRHDT, CDR2 FYEKMQ (reference sequence). CDR3 sequence reads: CASSFGRGAYNEQFF. DNA of the CDR3: TGTGCCAGCAGCTTTGGACGCGGGGCCTACAATGAGCAGTTCTTC.

The CDR3 bases are TGTGCCAGCGGCCTTCTCCTCCGCACAGATACGCAGTATTTT. Amino acids: CASGLLLRTDTQYF. The chain employs TRBV2 and TRBJ2-3; D not resolved. This CDR3 spans 14 amino acids. Germline-derived CDR1 and CDR2 are SNHLY and FYNNEI. Trimming pared 8 bases from V and 1 base from J, leaving 13 bases between.

The CDR3 is CASSDGTSITDTQYF. In DNA form, the CDR3 reads TGTGCCAGCAGCGATGGAACTAGCATAACGGATACGCAGTATTTT. V usage is TRBV6-4 and J usage is TRBJ2-3, with TRBD2 as a possible D gene (6 bases). V was cut by 6 bases and J by 6 bases, with 19 bases left in between. This CDR3 comprises 15 residues. The germline V gene encodes CDR1 MRHNA and CDR2 SNTAGT.

This clone came up once. V is TRBV4-1 and J is TRBJ2-2; 9 nucleotides match TRBD2. The CDR3 length is 15 residues. V was clipped by 2 bases and J by 6 bases; unmatched bases: 4. Germline values: CDR1 MGHRA, CDR2 YSYEKL. In DNA form, the CDR3 reads TGCGCCAGCAGCCAAAGCGGGAGGTGGCCCGGGGAGCTGTTTTTT. Translating gives CASSQSGRWPGELFF.

This clone came up once. The chain couples TRBV19 to TRBJ2-7; 12 bases line up with TRBD2. CDR1 LNHDA and CDR2 SQIVND come from the germline V gene (reference sequence). The CDR3 is 15 residues long. Trimming at V came to 4 bases and at J to 3 bases, leaving 4 bases not matched to a gene. As DNA, the CDR3 is TGTGCCAGTAGTACCCGGACTAGCGGGAACTACGAGCAGTACTTC. It codes for CASSTRTSGNYEQYF.

This chain connects TRBV19 to TRBJ2-7, with D perhaps matching TRBD2 (5 bases). The V end lost 8 bases, the J end lost 3 bases, and 14 bases lay between the germline ends. The CDR3 covers 13 residues. In germline, CDR1 is LNHDA, CDR2 SQIVND (reference sequence). The CDR3 here is CASSPSGLYEQYF. CDR3 in DNA: TGTGCCAGTTCCCCCAGCGGCCTCTACGAGCAGTACTTC.

The V gene is TRBV7-9, the J gene TRBJ2-5, with 8 bases lining up with TRBD2. V lost 3 bases and J lost 5; bases outside the gene matches: 8. CDR3 size: 15 residues. The V gene's germline CDR1 is SEHNR and CDR2 FQNEAQ (reference sequence). The CDR3, as DNA: TGTGCCAGCAGCTTGAGCAGCGGGAGACGGGAGACCCAGTACTTC. This codes for CASSLSSGRRETQYF.

The V and J genes are TRBV2 and TRBJ1-1; a weak D match, TRBD1 (5 bases). V shed 6 bases and J shed 6 bases, with 11 bases lying between them. This CDR3 is 12 amino acids long. Germline V lookup: CDR1 SNHLY, CDR2 FYNNEI. The DNA of the CDR3 is TGTGCCAGCAGGGGGACTAGCGCTGAAGCTTTCTTT. The encoded protein is CASRGTSAEAFF.